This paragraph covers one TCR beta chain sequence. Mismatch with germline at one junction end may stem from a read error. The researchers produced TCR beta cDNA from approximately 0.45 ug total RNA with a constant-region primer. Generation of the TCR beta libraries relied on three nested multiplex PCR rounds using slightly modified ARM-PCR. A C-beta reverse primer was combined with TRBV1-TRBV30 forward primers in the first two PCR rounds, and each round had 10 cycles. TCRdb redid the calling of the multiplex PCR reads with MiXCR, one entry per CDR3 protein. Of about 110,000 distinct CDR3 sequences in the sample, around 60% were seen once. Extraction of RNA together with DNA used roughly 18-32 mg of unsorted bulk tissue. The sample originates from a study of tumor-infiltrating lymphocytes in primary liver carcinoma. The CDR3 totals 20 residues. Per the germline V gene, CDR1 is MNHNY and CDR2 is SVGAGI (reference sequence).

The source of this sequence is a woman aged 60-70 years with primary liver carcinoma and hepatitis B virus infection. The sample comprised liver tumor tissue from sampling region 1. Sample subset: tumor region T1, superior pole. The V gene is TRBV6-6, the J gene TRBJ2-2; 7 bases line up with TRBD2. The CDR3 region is CASSYSKRRSGRANTRELFF. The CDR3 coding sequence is TGTGCCAGCAGTTACTCGAAACGTCGTAGCGGGCGAGCGAACACCCGGGAGCTGTTTTTT.